Presented here are 19 T cell receptor beta chains from one specimen sequenced in a study of blood T cell repertoires in COVID-19. The repertoire was sequenced with immunoSEQ multiplex PCR; TCRdb's copy has only in-frame clones and lacks some. The data show 100,000 to 150,000 clones, 80% to 90% seen once. The sample taken for sequencing was peripheral blood. The receptor source for this set is a man between 60 and 75 years old with COVID-19, enrolled during active disease.

The chain couples TRBV7-9 to TRBJ2-3; 11 nucleotides agree with TRBD2. There are 16 residues in the CDR3. Germline values: CDR1 SEHNR, CDR2 FQNEAQ (reference sequence). Trimming cost V 6 bases and J 2 bases; bases outside gene matches: 7. CDR3 loop: CASSLRTSGLTDTQYF. The CDR3 DNA follows: TGTGCCAGCAGTCTACGGACTAGCGGGCTCACAGATACGCAGTATTTT.

V gene TRBV25-1 combines with J gene TRBJ1-2; TRBD1 might be the D (6 bases). Trimming stripped 6 bases from V and 2 bases from J, with 13 bases between. Germline V lookup: CDR1 MGHDK, CDR2 SYGVNS. CDR3 length equals 14 residues. CDR3 sequence reads: CASRAGQGNYGYTF. The CDR3 DNA reads as TGTGCCAGCAGGGCTGGTCAGGGGAACTATGGCTACACCTTC.

The rearrangement uses TRBV19 and TRBJ1-6; D may be TRBD1 (5 bases). Germline V gives CDR1 LNHDA, CDR2 SQIVND (reference sequence). The CDR3 covers 14 residues. Trimming stripped 10 bases from V and 8 bases from J, with 18 bases between. The CDR3 DNA reads as TGTGCCACCACGGCCGGGGGGGGAGATTCACCCCTCCACTTT. Amino acids: CATTAGGGDSPLHF. The complete variable domain, with remaining parts taken from reference TRBV19 and TRBJ1-6, reads DGGITQSPKYLFRKEGQNVTLSCEQNLNHDAMYWYRQDPGQGLRLIYYSQIVNDFQKGDIAEGYSVSREKKESFPLTVTSAQKNPTAFYLCATTAGGGDSPLHFGNGTRLTVT.

This clone has a handful of counts. V usage is TRBV27 and J usage is TRBJ1-5; possibly TRBD1 for D (5 bases). V shed 5 bases and J shed 5 bases, with 13 bases lying between them. Germline CDR1 is MNHEY and CDR2 is SMNVEV (reference sequence). The length of the CDR3 is 14 residues. CDR3 DNA: TGTGCCAGCAGTGCCTTAGGGGTCCATCAGCCCCAGCATTTT. This gives the protein CASSALGVHQPQHF.

The gene calls are TRBV5-1 and TRBJ2-3, with 9 bases identical to TRBD2. This CDR3 has 14 amino acids. Trimming cost V 1 base and J 6 bases; bases outside gene matches: 3. Germline V gives CDR1 SGHRS, CDR2 YFSETQ. The CDR3 DNA reads TGCGCCAGCAGCTTGCGACTAGCGGCGGATACGCAGTATTTT. Protein sequence: CASSLRLAADTQYF.

J is TRBJ1-5 and V is TRBV6-6; the D gene is possibly TRBD1 (6 bases). The germline V and J ends were trimmed by 10 bases and 4 bases, with 11 bases remaining between them. This CDR3 is built from 12 residues. CDR1 and CDR2 from the germline V gene are MNHNY and SVGAGI (reference sequence). CDR3 sequence (DNA): TGTGCCACTCAACAGGGTAATCAGCCCCAGCATTTT. Translation gives CATQQGNQPQHF.

J is TRBJ2-2 and V is TRBV27; weak D call: TRBD2 (6 bases). Germline loops: CDR1 MNHEY, CDR2 SMNVEV (reference sequence). Trimming took off 8 bases at V and 2 bases at J, with 15 bases between the two ends. The CDR3 contains 15 residues. Here the CDR3 reads CASGHLGLNTGELFF. As DNA, the CDR3 is TGTGCCAGCGGCCACCTGGGACTCAACACCGGGGAGCTGTTTTTT.

The chain carries TRBV7-9 and TRBJ2-5, with D perhaps matching TRBD1 (5 bases). Germline values: CDR1 SEHNR, CDR2 FQNEAQ (reference sequence). CDR3 size: 16 residues. V lost 1 base to trimming and J lost 7 bases, with 19 bases between them. CDR3 nucleotide sequence: TGTGCCAGCAGCTTAGTCGGGCAGGGCAAGGAAGCGACCCAGTACTTC. Protein product: CASSLVGQGKEATQYF.

This clone appeared once. V and J are TRBV29-1 and TRBJ1-2, with 10 bases aligning to TRBD1. Germline V gene data show CDR1 as SQVTM and CDR2 as ANQGSEA. V shed 6 bases and J 0 bases; nucleotides not matched to a gene: 7. This CDR3 contains 15 residues. CDR3 coding DNA: TGCAGCGTCAAGGGACAGGGGCGAACTAACTATGGCTACACCTTC. Translation: CSVKGQGRTNYGYTF.

This clone was observed once. CDR3 protein: CASSVDVQGLETQYF. DNA of the CDR3: TGTGCCAGCAGCGTCGACGTACAGGGGCTGGAGACCCAGTACTTC. The gene calls are TRBV9 and TRBJ2-5, with TRBD1 identical over 7 bases. Germline CDR1 reads SGDLS; CDR2 reads YYNGEE. The CDR3 contains 15 residues. V shed 2 bases, J shed 5 bases, and the junction held 9 bases outside the gene matches. Complete variable domain (other parts from reference TRBV9 and TRBJ2-5): DSGVTQTPKHLITATGQRVTLRCSPRSGDLSVYWYQQSLDQGLQFLIQYYNGEERAKGNILERFSAQQFPDLHSELNLSSLELGDSALYFCASSVDVQGLETQYFGPGTRLLVL.

The V call is TRBV21-1, the J call TRBJ1-1. TRBV21-1 constitutes a pseudogene. The CDR3 is 16 amino acids. The CDR3 nucleotides read TGTGCCAGCAGCACACTAACACGGGGTTACGACACTGAAGCTTTCTTT. Protein product: CASSTLTRGYDTEAFF.

This clone was found once. The chain recombines TRBV6-5 with TRBJ2-1, with D perhaps matching TRBD1 (5 bases). Trimming cost V 0 bases and J 10 bases, with 7 bases left between them. CDR1 and CDR2 from the germline V gene are MNHEY and SVGAGI. The CDR3 is 12 amino acids. The CDR3 bases are TGTGCCAGCAGTTACTCTACAGGCGAGCAGTTCTTC. Its protein is CASSYSTGEQFF.

The chain is built from TRBV3-1 (or the pseudogene TRBV3-2) and TRBJ2-2; tentative D call: TRBD2 (6 bases). Germline V gene lookup returns CDR1 LGHDT and CDR2 YNNKEL (reference sequence). Between the trimmed V and J ends, which lost 3 bases and 2 bases, there was a span of 13 bases. The CDR3 has 16 residues. As DNA, the CDR3 is TGTGCCAGCAGCCAGAGGCGGGGCATAAACACCGGGGAGCTGTTTTTT. Protein: CASSQRRGINTGELFF.

This rearrangement joins TRBV30 to TRBJ1-1; D unclear. The germline V gene encodes CDR1 GTSNPN and CDR2 SVGIG (reference sequence). Trimming cost V 2 bases and J 1 base, with 14 bases left between them. The CDR3 loop spans 15 amino acids. CDR3 residues: CAWSRGPGGNTEAFF. Written as DNA, the CDR3 is TGTGCCTGGAGTAGAGGACCTGGAGGGAACACTGAAGCTTTCTTT.

This CDR3 is CASSARERLVNTEAFF. CDR3 DNA: TGTGCCAGCAGCGCCCGAGAGAGGTTGGTGAACACTGAAGCTTTCTTT. The genes are TRBV16 and TRBJ1-1, with D unclear. V lost 5 bases and J lost 0, with 16 bases in between. This CDR3 has 16 residues. Germline lookup yields CDR1 KGHSY and CDR2 FQNENV.

The CDR3 region has the DNA TGTGCCAGCAGTGATAACTACCTGGGCACTGAAGCTTTCTTT. Translation: CASSDNYLGTEAFF. The rearrangement links TRBV6-4 to TRBJ1-1; no clear D. The CDR3 extends over 14 amino acids. Germline lookup yields CDR1 MRHNA and CDR2 SNTAGT. Between the trimmed V and J ends, which lost 3 bases and 4 bases, there was a span of 12 bases.

The V gene is TRBV11-2, the J gene TRBJ2-5; D not certain. V shed 5 bases and J shed 4 bases, with 14 bases lying between them. CDR3 size: 14 residues. Germline V gene data show CDR1 as SGHAT and CDR2 as FQNNGV. CDR3 sequence reads: CASSLPRHPETQYF. The CDR3 coding sequence is TGTGCCAGCAGCCTACCCCGACACCCAGAGACCCAGTACTTC.

The chain carries TRBV30 and TRBJ1-2; 7 positions agree with TRBD1. The V segment lost 2 bases and the J segment 7 bases; nucleotides outside the gene matches: 10. The CDR3 extends over 14 amino acids. Germline CDR1 GTSNPN, CDR2 SVGIG (reference sequence). The DNA of the CDR3 is TGTGCCTGGAGTTCGACAGGGAGTGGCGTTGGCTACACCTTC. Translation: CAWSSTGSGVGYTF.

The chain couples TRBV7-9 to TRBJ2-7; possible D gene TRBD1, 6 bases. Trimming took 2 bases from V and 0 from J, leaving 23 bases between them. Germline V gene data show CDR1 as SEHNR and CDR2 as FQNEAQ (reference sequence). The CDR3 is 19 amino acids. The CDR3 region is CASSLSDRSAESSSYEQYF. CDR3 bases: TGTGCCAGCAGCTTAAGCGACAGGTCGGCGGAATCTAGCTCCTACGAGCAGTACTTC. Variable domain in full (rest from reference TRBV7-9 and TRBJ2-7): DTGVSQNPRHKITKRGQNVTFRCDPISEHNRLYWYRQTLGQGPEFLTYFQNEAQLEKSRLLSDRFSAERPKGSFSTLEIQRTEQGDSAMYLCASSLSDRSAESSSYEQYFGPGTRLTVT.